This T cell receptor beta chain was retrieved from a study of T cell changes during pregnancy in multiple sclerosis. V gave up 6 bases and J gave up 9 bases; unmatched junction bases: 3. The CDR3 sequence is 13 residues long. CDR1 is MNHNS, CDR2 SASEGT, per germline. The data were produced by immunoSEQ multiplex PCR, yet TCRdb's version contains in-frame clones alone and is incomplete. The table lists tens of thousands of clones, 94% of them singletons, with approximately 0.84% in the top ten. The chain recombines TRBV6-1 with TRBJ2-1; 12 bases are a match to TRBD2. Sequencing was performed on peripheral blood, taken in the third trimester of pregnancy. This receptor was taken from a female donor with multiple sclerosis, enrolled in a pregnancy study. The CDR3 region is CASRLAGGSEQFF. Written as DNA, the CDR3 is TGTGCCAGCAGACTAGCGGGAGGCAGTGAGCAGTTCTTC.